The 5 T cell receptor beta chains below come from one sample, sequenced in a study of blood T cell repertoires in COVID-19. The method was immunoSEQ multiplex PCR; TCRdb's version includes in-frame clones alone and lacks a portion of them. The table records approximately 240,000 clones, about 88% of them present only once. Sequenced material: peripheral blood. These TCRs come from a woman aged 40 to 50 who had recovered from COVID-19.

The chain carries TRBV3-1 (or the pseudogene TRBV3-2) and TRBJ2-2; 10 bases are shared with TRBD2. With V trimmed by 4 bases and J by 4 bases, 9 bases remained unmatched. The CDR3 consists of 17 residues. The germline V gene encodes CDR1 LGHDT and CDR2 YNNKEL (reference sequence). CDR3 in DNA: TGTGCCAGCAGCCCCCAGAGTCTAGCGGGAGTCACCGGGGAGCTGTTTTTT. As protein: CASSPQSLAGVTGELFF.

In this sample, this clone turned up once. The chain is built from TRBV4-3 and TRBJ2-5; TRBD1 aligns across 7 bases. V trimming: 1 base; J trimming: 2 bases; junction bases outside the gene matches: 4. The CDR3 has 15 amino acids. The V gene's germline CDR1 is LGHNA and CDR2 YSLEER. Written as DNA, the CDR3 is TGCGCCAGCAGCCAAGGGACAGGTAGACAAGAGACCCAGTACTTC. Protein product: CASSQGTGRQETQYF.

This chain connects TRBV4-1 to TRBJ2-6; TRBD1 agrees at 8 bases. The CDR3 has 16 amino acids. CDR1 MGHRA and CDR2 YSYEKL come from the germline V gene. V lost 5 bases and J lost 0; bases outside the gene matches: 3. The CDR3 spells CASSRGQGSGANVLTF. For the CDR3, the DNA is TGCGCCAGCAGCAGAGGACAGGGCTCTGGGGCCAACGTCCTGACTTTC.

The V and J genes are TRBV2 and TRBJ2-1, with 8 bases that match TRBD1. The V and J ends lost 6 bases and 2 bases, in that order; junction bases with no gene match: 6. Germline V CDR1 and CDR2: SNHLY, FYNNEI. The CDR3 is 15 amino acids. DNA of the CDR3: TGTGCCAGCAGGGAGGACAGGGAGGCCTACAATGAGCAGTTCTTC. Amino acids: CASREDREAYNEQFF.

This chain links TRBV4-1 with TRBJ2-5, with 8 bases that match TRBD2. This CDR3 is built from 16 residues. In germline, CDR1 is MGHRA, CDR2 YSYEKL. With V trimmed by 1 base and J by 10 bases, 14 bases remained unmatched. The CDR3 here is CASSQAQQAGARVQYF. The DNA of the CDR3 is TGCGCCAGCAGCCAAGCCCAACAAGCGGGGGCCCGGGTCCAGTACTTC.